This T cell receptor beta chain was captured by sequencing in a study of blood T cell repertoires in COVID-19. As for the study in general: Sites in the United States, Italy and Spain provided acute and convalescent COVID-19 samples.

V was trimmed by 0 bases and J by 8 bases, leaving 14 bases between them. This CDR3 region has 16 residues. The germline V gene has CDR1 KGHSH and CDR2 LQKENI. Profiling relied on immunoSEQ multiplex PCR, and the TCRdb table lists in-frame clones only, not all of them. The table lists 70,000 to 95,000 clones, 88% of them singletons, with 4.5% to 7% in the top ten. Source material: peripheral blood. The chain employs TRBV18 and TRBJ1-6; D may be TRBD1 (5 bases). This receptor was taken from a man aged 45 to 65 with active COVID-19. CDR3 sequence reads: CASSPPGGERDSPLHF. CDR3 in DNA: TGTGCCAGCTCACCACCGGGGGGGGAAAGAGATTCACCCCTCCACTTT.